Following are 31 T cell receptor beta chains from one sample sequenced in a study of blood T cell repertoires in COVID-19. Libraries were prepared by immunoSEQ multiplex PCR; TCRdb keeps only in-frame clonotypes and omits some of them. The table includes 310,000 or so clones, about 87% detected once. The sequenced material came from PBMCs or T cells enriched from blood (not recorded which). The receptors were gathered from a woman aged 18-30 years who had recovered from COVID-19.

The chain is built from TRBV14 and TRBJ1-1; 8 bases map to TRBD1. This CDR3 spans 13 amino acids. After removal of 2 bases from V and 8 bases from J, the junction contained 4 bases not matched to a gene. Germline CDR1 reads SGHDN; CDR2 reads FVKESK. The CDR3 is CASSQSRTGEAFF. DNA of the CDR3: TGTGCCAGCAGCCAATCTCGGACAGGGGAAGCTTTCTTT.

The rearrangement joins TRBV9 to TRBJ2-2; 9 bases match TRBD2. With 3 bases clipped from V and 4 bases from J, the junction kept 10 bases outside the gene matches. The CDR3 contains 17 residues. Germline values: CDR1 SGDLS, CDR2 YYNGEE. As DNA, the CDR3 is TGTGCCAGCAGCGCCCTTGGCGGGGGGGCAGGCACCGGGGAGCTGTTTTTT. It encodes CASSALGGGAGTGELFF.

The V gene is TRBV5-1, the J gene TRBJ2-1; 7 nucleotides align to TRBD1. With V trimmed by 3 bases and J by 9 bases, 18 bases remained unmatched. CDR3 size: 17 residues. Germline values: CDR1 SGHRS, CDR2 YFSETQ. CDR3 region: CASSSTSGTAFRGEQFF. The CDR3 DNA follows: TGCGCCAGCAGCTCGACCTCCGGGACAGCTTTTAGGGGTGAGCAGTTCTTC.

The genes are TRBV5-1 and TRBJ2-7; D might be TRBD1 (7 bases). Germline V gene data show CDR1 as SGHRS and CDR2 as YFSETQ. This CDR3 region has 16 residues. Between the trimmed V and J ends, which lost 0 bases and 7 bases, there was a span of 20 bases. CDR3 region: CASSLAGGQSSGEQYF. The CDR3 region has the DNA TGCGCCAGCAGCTTGGCCGGGGGACAGTCGTCGGGGGAGCAGTACTTC.

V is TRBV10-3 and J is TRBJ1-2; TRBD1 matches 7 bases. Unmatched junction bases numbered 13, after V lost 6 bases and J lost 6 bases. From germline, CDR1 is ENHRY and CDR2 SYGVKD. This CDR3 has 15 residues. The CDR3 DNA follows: TGTGCCATCAGACCGACAGGGCCTGATTTCAATGGCTACACCTTC. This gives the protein CAIRPTGPDFNGYTF.

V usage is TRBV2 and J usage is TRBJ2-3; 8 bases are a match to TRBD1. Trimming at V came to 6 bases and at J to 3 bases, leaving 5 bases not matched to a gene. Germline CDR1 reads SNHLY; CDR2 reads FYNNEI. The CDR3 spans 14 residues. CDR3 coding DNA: TGTGCCAGCAGAAGGACAGGGAATACAGATACGCAGTATTTT. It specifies CASRRTGNTDTQYF.

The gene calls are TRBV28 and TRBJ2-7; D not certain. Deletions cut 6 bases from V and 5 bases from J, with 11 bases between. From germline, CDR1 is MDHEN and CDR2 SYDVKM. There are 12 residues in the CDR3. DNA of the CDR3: TGTGCCAGCAGGAGTCCCCCCCACGAGCAGTACTTC. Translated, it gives CASRSPPHEQYF.

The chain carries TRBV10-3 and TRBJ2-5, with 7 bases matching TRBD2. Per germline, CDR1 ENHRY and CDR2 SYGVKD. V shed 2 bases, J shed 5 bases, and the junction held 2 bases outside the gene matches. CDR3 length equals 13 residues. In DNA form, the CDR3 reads TGTGCCATCAGTGAGGGGGGAGGGGAGACCCAGTACTTC. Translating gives CAISEGGGETQYF.

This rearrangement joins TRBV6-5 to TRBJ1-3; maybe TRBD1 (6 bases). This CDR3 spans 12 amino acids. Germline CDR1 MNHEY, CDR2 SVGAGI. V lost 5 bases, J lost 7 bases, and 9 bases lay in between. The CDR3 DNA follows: TGTGCCAGCAGTATCCAGGGGAACACCATATATTTT. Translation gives CASSIQGNTIYF.

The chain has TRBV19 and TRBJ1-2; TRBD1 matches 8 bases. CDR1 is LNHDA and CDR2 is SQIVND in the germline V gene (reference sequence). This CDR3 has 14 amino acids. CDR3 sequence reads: CATGTGLSYYGYTF. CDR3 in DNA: TGTGCTACGGGGACAGGTTTAAGTTACTATGGCTACACCTTC. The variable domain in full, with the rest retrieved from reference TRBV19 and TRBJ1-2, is DGGITQSPKYLFRKEGQNVTLSCEQNLNHDAMYWYRQDPGQGLRLIYYSQIVNDFQKGDIAEGYSVSREKKESFPLTVTSAQKNPTAFYLCATGTGLSYYGYTFGSGTRLTVV.

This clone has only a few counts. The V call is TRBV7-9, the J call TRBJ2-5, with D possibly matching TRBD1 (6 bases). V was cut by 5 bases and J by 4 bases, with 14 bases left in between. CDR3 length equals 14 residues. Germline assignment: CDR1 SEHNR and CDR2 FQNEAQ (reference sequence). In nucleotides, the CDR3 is TGTGCCAGCAGCCTTCTCCAGGGGTCAGAGACCCAGTACTTC. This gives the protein CASSLLQGSETQYF.

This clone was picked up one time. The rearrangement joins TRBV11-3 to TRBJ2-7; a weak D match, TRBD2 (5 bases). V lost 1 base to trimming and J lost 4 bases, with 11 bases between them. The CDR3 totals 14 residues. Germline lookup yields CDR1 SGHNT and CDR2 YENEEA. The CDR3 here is CASSLGARGYEQYF. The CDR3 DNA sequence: TGTGCCAGCAGCTTAGGAGCACGGGGTTACGAGCAGTACTTC.

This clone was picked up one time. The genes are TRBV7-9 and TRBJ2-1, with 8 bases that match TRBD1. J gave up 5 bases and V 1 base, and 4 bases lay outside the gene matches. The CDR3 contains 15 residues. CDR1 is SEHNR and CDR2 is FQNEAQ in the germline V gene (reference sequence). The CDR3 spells CASSLGQGMDNEQFF. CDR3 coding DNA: TGTGCCAGCAGCTTAGGACAGGGGATGGACAATGAGCAGTTCTTC.

The CDR3 bases are TGTGCCAGCAGCCAGACTAGCGGGAGCTACGAGCAGTACTTC. Its protein is CASSQTSGSYEQYF. This rearrangement joins TRBV11-2 to TRBJ2-7; TRBD2 matches 12 bases. The V segment lost 5 bases and the J segment 3 bases; nucleotides outside the gene matches: 2. The CDR3 runs to 14 residues. The V gene's germline CDR1 is SGHAT and CDR2 FQNNGV.

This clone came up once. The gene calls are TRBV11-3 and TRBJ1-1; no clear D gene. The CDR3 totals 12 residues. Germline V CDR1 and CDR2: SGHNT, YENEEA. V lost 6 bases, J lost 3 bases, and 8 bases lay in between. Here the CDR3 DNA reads TGTGCCAGCAGATTACGGGACACTGAAGCTTTCTTT. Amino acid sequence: CASRLRDTEAFF.

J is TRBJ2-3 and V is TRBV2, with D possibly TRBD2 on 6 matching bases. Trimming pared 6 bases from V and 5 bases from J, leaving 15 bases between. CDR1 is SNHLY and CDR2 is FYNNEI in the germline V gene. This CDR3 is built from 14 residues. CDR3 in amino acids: CASREMASVDTQYF. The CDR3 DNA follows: TGTGCCAGCAGGGAAATGGCTAGCGTAGATACGCAGTATTTT.

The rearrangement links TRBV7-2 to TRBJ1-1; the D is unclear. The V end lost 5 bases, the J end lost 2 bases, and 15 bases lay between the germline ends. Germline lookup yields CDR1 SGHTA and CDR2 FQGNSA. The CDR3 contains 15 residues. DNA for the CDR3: TGTGCCAGCAGCCCCACGGTTGGGAGAAACACTGAAGCTTTCTTT. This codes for CASSPTVGRNTEAFF.

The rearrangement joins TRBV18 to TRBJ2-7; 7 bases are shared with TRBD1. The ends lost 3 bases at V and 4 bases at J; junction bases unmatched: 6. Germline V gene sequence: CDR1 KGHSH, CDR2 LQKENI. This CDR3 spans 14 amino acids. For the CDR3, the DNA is TGTGCCAGCTCACCCCCAGGGGGTCGTTACGAGCAGTACTTC. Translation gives CASSPPGGRYEQYF.

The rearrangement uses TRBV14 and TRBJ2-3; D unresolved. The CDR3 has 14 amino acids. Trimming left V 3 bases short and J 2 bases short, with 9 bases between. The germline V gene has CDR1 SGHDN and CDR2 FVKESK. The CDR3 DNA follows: TGTGCCAGCAGCCACCTGGGCCCCACAGATACGCAGTATTTT. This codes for CASSHLGPTDTQYF.

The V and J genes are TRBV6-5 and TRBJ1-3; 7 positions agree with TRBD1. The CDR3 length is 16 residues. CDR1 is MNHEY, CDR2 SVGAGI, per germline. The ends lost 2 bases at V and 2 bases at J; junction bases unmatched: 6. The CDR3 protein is CASSYRQGVTGNTIYF. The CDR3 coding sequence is TGTGCCAGCAGTTACAGGCAGGGGGTTACTGGAAACACCATATATTTT.

The CDR3 region has the DNA TGTGCCAGCAGCCGAGACCCGGGCACAGATACGCAGTATTTT. The encoded protein is CASSRDPGTDTQYF. This rearrangement joins TRBV7-8 to TRBJ2-3, with D unclear. Germline CDR1 is SGHVS and CDR2 is FQNEAQ. This CDR3 has 14 amino acids. V was clipped by 5 bases and J by 1 base, with 10 bases between them.

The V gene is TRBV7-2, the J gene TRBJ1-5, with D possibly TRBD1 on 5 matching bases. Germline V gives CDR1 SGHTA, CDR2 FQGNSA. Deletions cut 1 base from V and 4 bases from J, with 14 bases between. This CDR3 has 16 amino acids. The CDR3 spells CASSLGQGLTNQPQHF. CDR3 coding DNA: TGTGCCAGCAGCTTAGGGCAGGGACTTACTAATCAGCCCCAGCATTTT. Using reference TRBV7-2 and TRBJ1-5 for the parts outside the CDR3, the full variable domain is GAGVSQSPSNKVTEKGKDVELRCDPISGHTALYWYRQSLGQGLEFLIYFQGNSAPDKSGLPSDRFSAERTGGSVSTLTIQRTQQEDSAVYLCASSLGQGLTNQPQHFGDGTRLSIL.

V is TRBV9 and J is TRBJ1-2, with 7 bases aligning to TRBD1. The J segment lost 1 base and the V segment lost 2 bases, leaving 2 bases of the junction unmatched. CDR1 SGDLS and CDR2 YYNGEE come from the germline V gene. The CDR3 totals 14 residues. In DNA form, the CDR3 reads TGTGCCAGCAGCGTGGGGACAGATAACTATGGCTACACCTTC. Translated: CASSVGTDNYGYTF.

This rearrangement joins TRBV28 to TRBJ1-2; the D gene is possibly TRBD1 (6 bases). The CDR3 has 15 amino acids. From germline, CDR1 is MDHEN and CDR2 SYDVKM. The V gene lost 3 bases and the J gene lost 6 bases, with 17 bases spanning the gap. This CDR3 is CASSFVRTGFDGYTF. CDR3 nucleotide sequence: TGTGCCAGCAGTTTTGTGCGAACAGGGTTCGATGGCTACACCTTC.

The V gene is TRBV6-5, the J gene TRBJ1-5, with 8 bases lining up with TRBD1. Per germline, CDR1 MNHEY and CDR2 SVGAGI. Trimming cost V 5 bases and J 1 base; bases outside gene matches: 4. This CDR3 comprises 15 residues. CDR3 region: CASSLRTGSNQPQHF. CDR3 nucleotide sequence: TGTGCCAGCAGTCTTCGGACAGGGAGCAATCAGCCCCAGCATTTT.

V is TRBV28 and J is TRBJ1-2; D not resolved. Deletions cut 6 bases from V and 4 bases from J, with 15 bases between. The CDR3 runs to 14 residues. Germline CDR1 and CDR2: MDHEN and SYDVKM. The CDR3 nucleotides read TGTGCCAGCAGGTCCGCAGGTTTTCTCTATGGCTACACCTTC. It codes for CASRSAGFLYGYTF.

In DNA form, the CDR3 reads TGTGCCAGCAGCGATCGTGCCCCTAAACAGGGGGTTAAGGGAGATACGCAGTATTTT. It codes for CASSDRAPKQGVKGDTQYF. The rearrangement links TRBV7-3 to TRBJ2-3; TRBD1 matches at 8 bases. Germline-derived CDR1 and CDR2 are SGHTA and FQGTGA. The trim removed 5 bases at V and 5 bases at J, leaving 21 bases unmatched. The CDR3 totals 19 residues.

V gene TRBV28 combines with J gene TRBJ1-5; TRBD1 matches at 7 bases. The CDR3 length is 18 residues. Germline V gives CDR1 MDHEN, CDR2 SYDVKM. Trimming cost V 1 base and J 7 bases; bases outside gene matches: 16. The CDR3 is CASSLFTRQSNRGQPQHF. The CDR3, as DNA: TGTGCCAGCAGTTTATTTACCCGCCAATCCAACAGGGGACAGCCCCAGCATTTT.

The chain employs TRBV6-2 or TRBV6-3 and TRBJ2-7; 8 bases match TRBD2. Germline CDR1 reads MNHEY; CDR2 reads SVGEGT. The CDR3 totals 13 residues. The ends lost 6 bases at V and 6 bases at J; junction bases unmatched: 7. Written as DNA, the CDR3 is TGTGCCAGCAGCTTCGGGACTAGTGCCGAGCAGTACTTC. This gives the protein CASSFGTSAEQYF.

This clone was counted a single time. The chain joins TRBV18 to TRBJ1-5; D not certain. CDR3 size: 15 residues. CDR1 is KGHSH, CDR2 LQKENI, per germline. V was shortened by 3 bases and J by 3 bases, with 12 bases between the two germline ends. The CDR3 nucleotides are TGTGCCAGCTCACCCAACCTTGACTCCAATCAGCCCCAGCATTTT. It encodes CASSPNLDSNQPQHF.

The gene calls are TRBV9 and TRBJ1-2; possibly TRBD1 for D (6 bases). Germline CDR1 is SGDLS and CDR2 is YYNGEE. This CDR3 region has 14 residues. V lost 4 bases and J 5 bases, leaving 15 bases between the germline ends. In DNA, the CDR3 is TGTGCCAGCAGCCCTACCGGGACACCTTATGGCTACACCTTC. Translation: CASSPTGTPYGYTF.